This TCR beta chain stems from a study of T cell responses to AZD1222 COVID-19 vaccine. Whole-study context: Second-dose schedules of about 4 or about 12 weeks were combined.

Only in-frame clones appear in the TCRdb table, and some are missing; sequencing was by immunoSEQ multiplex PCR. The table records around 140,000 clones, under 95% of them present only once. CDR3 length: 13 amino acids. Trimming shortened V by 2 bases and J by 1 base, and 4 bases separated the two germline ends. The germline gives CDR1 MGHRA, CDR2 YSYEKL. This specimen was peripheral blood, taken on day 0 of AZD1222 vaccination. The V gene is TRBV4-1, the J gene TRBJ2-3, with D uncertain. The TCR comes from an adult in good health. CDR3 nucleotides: TGCGCCAGCAGCCAACCAGGCACAGATACGCAGTATTTT. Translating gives CASSQPGTDTQYF.